This T cell receptor beta chain was obtained from a study of blood T cell repertoires in COVID-19. As for the study in general: Sources were T cells, B-cell-depleted T cells, or PBMCs; the material itself was cDNA or gDNA.

The germline gives CDR1 SNHLY, CDR2 FYNNEI. The CDR3 extends over 14 amino acids. Original methodology: Estimation of nucleated cell counts relied on the amplification of reference gene primers. Data came from immunoSEQ multiplex PCR; TCRdb stores just in-frame clones and leaves some out. V and J calls and clone size come straight from that table; D and trimming were deduced from the DNA. In the table there are 30,000 to 45,000 clones, around nine tenths of which are singletons. To note about this clone: At one of its ends the junction is not consistent with the germline gene, which may arise from a read error.

Input material: peripheral blood. The source is a human donor in a cohort sampled during active COVID-19. The chain uses TRBV2 and TRBJ1-1; 7 nucleotides line up with TRBD1. CDR3 nucleotide sequence: TGTGCCAGCAGGGAAGGCCTGACAGGGCCTGAAGCTTTCTTT. Amino acids: CASREGLTGPEAFF.